This T cell receptor (beta chain) was captured in a study of CD8 T cells in ankylosing spondylitis. TCRdb used MiXCR to reprocess the 5' RACE reads, holding one entry per CDR3 protein. This sample has a few hundred thousand distinct CDR3 sequences, with about a sixth found just once. Study conclusions and caveats: Characteristic of ankylosing spondylitis blood, it appeared, was a TCR beta motif comprising about 8 highly homologous variants.

The CDR3 has 17 residues. V shed 6 bases, J shed 0 bases, and the junction held 11 bases outside the gene matches. The V gene's germline CDR1 is SEHNR and CDR2 FQNEAQ (reference sequence). Notes on this clonotype: Its antigen remains unidentified.

This TCR derives from a male donor with ankylosing spondylitis. The chain employs TRBV7-9 and TRBJ2-7, with 10 bases matching TRBD2. Specimen: blood, either unsorted or a sorted T cell fraction (not recorded which). CDR3 nucleotides: TGTGCCAGCAGTCAACCTAGCGGGAGTCCTAGCTCCTACGAGCAGTACTTC. Translation gives CASSQPSGSPSSYEQYF.